This T cell receptor beta chain was captured in a study of blood T cell repertoires in COVID-19. For the study at large: Sites in the United States, Italy and Spain provided acute and convalescent COVID-19 samples. PBMCs, B-cell-depleted T cells, or T cells were the source of the cDNA or gDNA that made up the material.

The CDR3 is 14 residues long. V lost 3 bases and J lost 3, with 10 bases in between. Germline V CDR1 and CDR2: MGHRA, YSYEKL. Original methodology: Estimation of nucleated cell counts relied on the amplification of reference gene primers. Only in-frame clones appear in the TCRdb table, and some are missing; sequencing was by immunoSEQ multiplex PCR. V, J and clone size derive from that table, while D and trimming were established from the DNA sequence. The sample shows roughly 120,000 clones, under 85% of them seen only once. Sequenced input: peripheral blood. The clonotype was recovered from a woman aged 55-69 years with acute or convalescent COVID-19. This chain connects TRBV4-1 to TRBJ2-3; possible D gene TRBD1, 5 bases. The CDR3, as DNA: TGCGCCAGCAGCCAGGGGCAGGCAACAGATACGCAGTATTTT. This sequence encodes CASSQGQATDTQYF.